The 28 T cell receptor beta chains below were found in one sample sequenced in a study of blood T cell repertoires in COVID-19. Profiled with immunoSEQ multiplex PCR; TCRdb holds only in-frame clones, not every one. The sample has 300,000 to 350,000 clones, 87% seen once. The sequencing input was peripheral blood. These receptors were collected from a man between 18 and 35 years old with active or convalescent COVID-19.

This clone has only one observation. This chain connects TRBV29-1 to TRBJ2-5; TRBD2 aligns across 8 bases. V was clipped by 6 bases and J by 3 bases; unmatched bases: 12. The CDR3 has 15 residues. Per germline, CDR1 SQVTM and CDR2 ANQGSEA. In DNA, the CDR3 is TGCAGCGTCCGCAGGGTGGCACTAGCGGAAGAGACCCAGTACTTC. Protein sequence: CSVRRVALAEETQYF. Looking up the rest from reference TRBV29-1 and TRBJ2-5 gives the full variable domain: SAVISQKPSRDICQRGTSLTIQCQVDSQVTMMFWYRQQPGQSLTLIATANQGSEATYESGFVIDKFPISRPNLTFSTLTVSNMSPEDSSIYLCSVRRVALAEETQYFGPGTRLLVL.

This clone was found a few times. The CDR3 reads CASTTGSPYNEQFF. The CDR3 bases are TGTGCCAGCACCACGGGGTCCCCCTACAATGAGCAGTTCTTC. The chain employs TRBV27 and TRBJ2-1, with D possibly TRBD2 on 5 matching bases. CDR1 and CDR2 from the germline V gene are MNHEY and SMNVEV (reference sequence). Trimming left V 7 bases short and J 2 bases short, with 12 bases between. The CDR3 length is 14 residues.

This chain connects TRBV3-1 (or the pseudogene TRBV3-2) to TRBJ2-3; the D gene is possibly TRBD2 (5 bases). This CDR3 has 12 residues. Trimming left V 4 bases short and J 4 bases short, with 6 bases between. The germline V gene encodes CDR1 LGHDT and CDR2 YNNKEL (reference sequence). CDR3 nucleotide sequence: TGTGCCAGCAGCCGAGGGCCAGATACGCAGTATTTT. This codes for CASSRGPDTQYF.

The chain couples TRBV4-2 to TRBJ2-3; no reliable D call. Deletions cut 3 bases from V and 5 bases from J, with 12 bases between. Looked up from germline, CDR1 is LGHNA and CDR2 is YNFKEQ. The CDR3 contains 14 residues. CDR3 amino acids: CASSQASSKDTQYF. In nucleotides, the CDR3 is TGTGCCAGCAGCCAGGCCTCCTCGAAAGATACGCAGTATTTT.

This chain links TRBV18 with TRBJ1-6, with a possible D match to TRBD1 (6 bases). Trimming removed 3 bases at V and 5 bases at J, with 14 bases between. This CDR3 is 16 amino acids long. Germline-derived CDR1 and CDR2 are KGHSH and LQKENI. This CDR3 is CASSPNNRENNSPLHF. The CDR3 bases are TGTGCCAGCTCACCGAACAACAGGGAAAATAATTCACCCCTCCACTTT.

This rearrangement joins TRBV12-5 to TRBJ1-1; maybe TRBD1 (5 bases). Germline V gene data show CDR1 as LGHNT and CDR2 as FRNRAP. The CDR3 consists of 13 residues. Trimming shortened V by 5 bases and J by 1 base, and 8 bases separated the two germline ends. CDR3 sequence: CASGKTENTEAFF. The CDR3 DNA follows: TGTGCTAGTGGTAAGACAGAGAACACTGAAGCTTTCTTT.

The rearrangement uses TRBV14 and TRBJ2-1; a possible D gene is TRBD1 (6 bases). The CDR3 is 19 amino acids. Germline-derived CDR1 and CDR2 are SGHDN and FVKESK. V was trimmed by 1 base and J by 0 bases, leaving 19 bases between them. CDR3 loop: CASSQGWIDRSSSYNEQFF. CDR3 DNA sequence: TGTGCCAGCAGCCAAGGATGGATCGACAGGTCCAGCTCCTACAATGAGCAGTTCTTC.

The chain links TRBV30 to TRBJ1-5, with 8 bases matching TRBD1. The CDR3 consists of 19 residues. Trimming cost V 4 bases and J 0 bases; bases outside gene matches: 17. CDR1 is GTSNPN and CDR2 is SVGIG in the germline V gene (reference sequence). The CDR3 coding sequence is TGTGCCTGGAATCTTAACAGGACAGGGAGGAAATATAGCAATCAGCCCCAGCATTTT. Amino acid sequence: CAWNLNRTGRKYSNQPQHF.

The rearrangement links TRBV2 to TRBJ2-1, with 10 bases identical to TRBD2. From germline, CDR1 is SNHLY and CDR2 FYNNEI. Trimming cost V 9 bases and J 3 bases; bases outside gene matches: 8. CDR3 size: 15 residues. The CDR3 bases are TGTGCCAGTGATCCAGCGGGGGGGTTCTACAATGAGCAGTTCTTC. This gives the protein CASDPAGGFYNEQFF.

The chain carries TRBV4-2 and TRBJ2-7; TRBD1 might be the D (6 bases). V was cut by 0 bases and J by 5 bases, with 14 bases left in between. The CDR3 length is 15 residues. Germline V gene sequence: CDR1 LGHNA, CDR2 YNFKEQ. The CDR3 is CASSQEPTGPHEQYF. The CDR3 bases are TGTGCCAGCAGCCAAGAACCGACAGGCCCACACGAGCAGTACTTC.

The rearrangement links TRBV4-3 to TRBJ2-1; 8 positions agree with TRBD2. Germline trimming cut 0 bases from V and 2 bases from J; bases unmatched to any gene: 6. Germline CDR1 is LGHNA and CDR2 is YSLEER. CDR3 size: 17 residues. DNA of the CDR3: TGCGCCAGCAGCCAAGATTCAGGCGGGGGGCCCTACAATGAGCAGTTCTTC. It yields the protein CASSQDSGGGPYNEQFF.

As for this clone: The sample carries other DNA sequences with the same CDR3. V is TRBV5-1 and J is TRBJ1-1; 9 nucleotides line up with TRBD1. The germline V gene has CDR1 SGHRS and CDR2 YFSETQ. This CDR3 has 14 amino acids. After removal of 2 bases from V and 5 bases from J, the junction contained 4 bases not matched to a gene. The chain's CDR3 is CASSLQGARTEAFF. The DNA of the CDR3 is TGCGCCAGCAGCTTACAGGGGGCTAGGACTGAAGCTTTCTTT.

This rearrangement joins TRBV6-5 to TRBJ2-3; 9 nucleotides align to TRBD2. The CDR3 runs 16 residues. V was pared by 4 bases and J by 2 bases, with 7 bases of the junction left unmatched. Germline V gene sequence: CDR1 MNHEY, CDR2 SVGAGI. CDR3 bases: TGTGCCAGCAGTTCGGGTAGCGGGAGACTCACAGATACGCAGTATTTT. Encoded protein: CASSSGSGRLTDTQYF.

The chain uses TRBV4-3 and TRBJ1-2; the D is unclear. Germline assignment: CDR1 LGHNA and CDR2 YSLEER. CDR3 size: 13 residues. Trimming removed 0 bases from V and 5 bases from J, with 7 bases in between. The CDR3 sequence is CASSQDTGYGYTF. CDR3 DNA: TGCGCCAGCAGCCAAGATACGGGTTATGGCTACACCTTC.

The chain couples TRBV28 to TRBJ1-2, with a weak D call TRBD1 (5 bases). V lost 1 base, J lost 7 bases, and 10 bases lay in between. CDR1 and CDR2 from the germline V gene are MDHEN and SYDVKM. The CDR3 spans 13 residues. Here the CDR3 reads CASSLLGAVGYTF. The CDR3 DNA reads TGTGCCAGCAGTTTATTAGGGGCGGTTGGCTACACCTTC.

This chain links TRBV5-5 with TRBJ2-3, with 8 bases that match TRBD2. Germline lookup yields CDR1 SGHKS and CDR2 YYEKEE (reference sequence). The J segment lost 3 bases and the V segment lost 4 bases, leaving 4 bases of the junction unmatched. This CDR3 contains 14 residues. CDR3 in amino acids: CASSRAGGTDTQYF. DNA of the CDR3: TGTGCCAGCAGCCGGGCGGGGGGTACAGATACGCAGTATTTT.

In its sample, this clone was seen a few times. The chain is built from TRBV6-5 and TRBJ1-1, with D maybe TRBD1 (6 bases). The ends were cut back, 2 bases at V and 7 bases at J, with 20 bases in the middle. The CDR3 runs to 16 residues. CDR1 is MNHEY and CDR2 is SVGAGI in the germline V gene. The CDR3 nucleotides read TGTGCCAGCAGTTACATTGGCTGGGACAAGTCAATTGAAGCTTTCTTT. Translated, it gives CASSYIGWDKSIEAFF.

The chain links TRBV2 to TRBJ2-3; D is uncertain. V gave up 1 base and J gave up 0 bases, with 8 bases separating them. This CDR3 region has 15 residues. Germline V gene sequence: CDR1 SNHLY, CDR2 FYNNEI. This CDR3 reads CASSEEARSTDTQYF. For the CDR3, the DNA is TGTGCCAGCAGTGAAGAGGCCAGGAGCACAGATACGCAGTATTTT.

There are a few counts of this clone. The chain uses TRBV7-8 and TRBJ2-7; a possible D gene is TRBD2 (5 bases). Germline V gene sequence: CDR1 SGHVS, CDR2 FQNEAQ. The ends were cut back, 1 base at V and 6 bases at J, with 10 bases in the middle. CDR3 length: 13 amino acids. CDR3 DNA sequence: TGTGCCAGCAGCTTAGACCGAGGAGGCGAGCAGTACTTC. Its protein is CASSLDRGGEQYF.

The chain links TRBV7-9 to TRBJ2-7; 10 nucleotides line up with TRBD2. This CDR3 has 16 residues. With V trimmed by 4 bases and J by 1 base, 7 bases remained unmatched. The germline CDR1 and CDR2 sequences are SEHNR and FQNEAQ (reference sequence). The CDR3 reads CASSSTSGERSYEQYF. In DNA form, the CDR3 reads TGTGCCAGCAGCTCTACTAGCGGGGAGAGGTCCTACGAGCAGTACTTC.

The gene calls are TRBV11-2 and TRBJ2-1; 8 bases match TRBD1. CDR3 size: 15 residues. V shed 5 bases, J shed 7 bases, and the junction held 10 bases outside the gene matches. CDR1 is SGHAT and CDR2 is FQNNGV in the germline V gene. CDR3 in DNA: TGTGCCAGCAGCCAAACCTGGACAGGGAGGAATGAGCAGTTCTTC. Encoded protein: CASSQTWTGRNEQFF.

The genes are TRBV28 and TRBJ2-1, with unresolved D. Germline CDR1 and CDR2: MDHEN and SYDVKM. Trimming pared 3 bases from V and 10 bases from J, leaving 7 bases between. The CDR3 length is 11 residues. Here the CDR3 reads CASSLRGEQFF. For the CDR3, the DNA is TGTGCCAGCAGTTTGCGAGGAGAGCAGTTCTTC.

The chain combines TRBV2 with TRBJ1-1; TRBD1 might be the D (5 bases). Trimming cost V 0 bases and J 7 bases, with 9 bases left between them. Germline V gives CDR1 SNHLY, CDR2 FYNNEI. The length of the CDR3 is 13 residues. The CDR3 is CASSEAVTGEAFF. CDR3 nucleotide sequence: TGTGCCAGCAGTGAAGCGGTCACAGGTGAAGCTTTCTTT. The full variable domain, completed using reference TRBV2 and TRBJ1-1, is EPEVTQTPSHQVTQMGQEVILRCVPISNHLYFYWYRQILGQKVEFLVSFYNNEISEKSEIFDDQFSVERPDGSNFTLKIRSTKLEDSAMYFCASSEAVTGEAFFGQGTRLTVV.

CDR3 in DNA: TGCAGCGTTATCCGAGTCCAAGAGCAGTACTTC. Encoded protein: CSVIRVQEQYF. The chain carries TRBV29-1 and TRBJ2-7; D gene unclear. Germline V gene lookup returns CDR1 SQVTM and CDR2 ANQGSEA. This CDR3 contains 11 residues. Trimming took 5 bases from V and 7 from J, leaving 12 bases between them.

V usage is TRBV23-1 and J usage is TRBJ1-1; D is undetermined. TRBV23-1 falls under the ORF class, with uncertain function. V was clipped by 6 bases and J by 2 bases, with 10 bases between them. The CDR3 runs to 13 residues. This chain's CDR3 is CASSTEANTEAFF. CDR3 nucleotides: TGCGCCAGCAGCACGGAGGCCAACACTGAAGCTTTCTTT.

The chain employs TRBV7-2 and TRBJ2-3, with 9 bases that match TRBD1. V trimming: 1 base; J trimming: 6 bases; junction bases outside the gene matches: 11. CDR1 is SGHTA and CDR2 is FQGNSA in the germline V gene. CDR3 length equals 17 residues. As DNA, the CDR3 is TGTGCCAGCAGCTTAGACAGGGGGCTTAGCTTGTCGGATACGCAGTATTTT. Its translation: CASSLDRGLSLSDTQYF.

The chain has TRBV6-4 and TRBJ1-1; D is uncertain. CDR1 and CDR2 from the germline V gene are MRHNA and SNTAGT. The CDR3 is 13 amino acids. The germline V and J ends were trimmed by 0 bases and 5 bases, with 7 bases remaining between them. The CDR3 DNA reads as TGTGCCAGCAGTGACTCCCCGGGAACTGAAGCTTTCTTT. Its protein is CASSDSPGTEAFF.

CDR3 sequence: CAWSVKQGVTEAFF. The DNA of the CDR3 is TGTGCCTGGAGTGTAAAACAGGGTGTAACTGAAGCTTTCTTT. The J gene is TRBJ1-1, the V gene TRBV30; D possibly corresponds to TRBD1 (6 bases). The CDR3 has 14 amino acids. The ends were cut back, 0 bases at V and 5 bases at J, with 13 bases in the middle. CDR1 and CDR2 from the germline V gene are GTSNPN and SVGIG (reference sequence).